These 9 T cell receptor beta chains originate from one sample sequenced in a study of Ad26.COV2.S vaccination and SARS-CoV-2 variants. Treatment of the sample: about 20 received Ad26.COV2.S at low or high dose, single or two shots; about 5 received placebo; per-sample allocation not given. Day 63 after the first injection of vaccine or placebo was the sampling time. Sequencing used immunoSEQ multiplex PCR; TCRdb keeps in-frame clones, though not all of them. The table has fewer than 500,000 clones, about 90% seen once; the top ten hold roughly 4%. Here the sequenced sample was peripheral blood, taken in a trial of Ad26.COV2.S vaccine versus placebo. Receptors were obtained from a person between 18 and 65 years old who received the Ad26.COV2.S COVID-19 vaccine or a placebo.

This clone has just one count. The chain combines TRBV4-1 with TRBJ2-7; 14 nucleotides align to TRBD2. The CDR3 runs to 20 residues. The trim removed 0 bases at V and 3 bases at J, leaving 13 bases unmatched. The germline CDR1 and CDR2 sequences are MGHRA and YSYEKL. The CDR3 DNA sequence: TGCGCCAGCAGCCAAGAAAAACCCGGGACTAGCGGGAGTGGGGGCTACGAGCAGTACTTC. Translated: CASSQEKPGTSGSGGYEQYF.

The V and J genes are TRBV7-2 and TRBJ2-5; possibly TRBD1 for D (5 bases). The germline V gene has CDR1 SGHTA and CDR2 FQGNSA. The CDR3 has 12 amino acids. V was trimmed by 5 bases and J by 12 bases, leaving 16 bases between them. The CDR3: CASSTGGLPEYF. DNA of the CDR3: TGTGCCAGCAGCACAGGTGGGCTGCCGGAGTACTTC. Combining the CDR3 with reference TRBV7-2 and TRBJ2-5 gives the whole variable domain GAGVSQSPSNKVTEKGKDVELRCDPISGHTALYWYRQSLGQGLEFLIYFQGNSAPDKSGLPSDRFSAERTGGSVSTLTIQRTQQEDSAVYLCASSTGGLPEYFGPGTRLLVL.

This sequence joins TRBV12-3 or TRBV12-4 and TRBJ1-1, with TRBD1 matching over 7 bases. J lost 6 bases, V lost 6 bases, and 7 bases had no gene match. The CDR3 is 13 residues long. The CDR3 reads CASRRTGAAEAFF. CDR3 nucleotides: TGTGCCAGCAGGAGAACAGGGGCAGCTGAAGCTTTCTTT.

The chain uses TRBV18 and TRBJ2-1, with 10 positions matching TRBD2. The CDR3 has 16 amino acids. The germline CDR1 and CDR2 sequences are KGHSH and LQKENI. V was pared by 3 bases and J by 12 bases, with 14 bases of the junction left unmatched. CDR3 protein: CASSPPRLAGALGQFF. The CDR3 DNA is TGTGCCAGCTCACCCCCTCGCCTAGCGGGGGCCCTCGGGCAGTTCTTC. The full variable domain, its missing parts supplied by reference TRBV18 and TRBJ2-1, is NAGVMQNPRHLVRRRGQEARLRCSPMKGHSHVYWYRQLPEEGLKFMVYLQKENIIDESGMPKERFSAEFPKEGPSILRIQQVVRGDSAAYFCASSPPRLAGALGQFFGPGTRLTVL.

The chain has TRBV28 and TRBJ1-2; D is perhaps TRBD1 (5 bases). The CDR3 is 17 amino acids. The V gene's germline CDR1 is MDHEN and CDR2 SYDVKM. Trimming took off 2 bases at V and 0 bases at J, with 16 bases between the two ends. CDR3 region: CASSLGITGPSNYGYTF. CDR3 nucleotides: TGTGCCAGCAGTTTAGGGATCACAGGCCCATCTAACTATGGCTACACCTTC.

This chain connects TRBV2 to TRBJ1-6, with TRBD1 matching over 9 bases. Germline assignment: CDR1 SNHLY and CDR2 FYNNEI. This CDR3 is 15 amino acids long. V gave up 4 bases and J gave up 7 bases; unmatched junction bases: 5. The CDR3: CASSVRTGANSPLHF. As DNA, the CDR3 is TGTGCCAGCAGTGTGCGGACAGGGGCAAATTCACCCCTCCACTTT.

CDR3 DNA sequence: TGTGCCAGCAGCCAAAGTACGGTGAACACTGAAGCTTTCTTT. Amino acids: CASSQSTVNTEAFF. The V call is TRBV7-9, the J call TRBJ1-1; D remains unclear. V was shortened by 5 bases and J by 0 bases, with 10 bases between the two germline ends. The germline V gene encodes CDR1 SEHNR and CDR2 FQNEAQ (reference sequence). The CDR3 is 14 residues long.

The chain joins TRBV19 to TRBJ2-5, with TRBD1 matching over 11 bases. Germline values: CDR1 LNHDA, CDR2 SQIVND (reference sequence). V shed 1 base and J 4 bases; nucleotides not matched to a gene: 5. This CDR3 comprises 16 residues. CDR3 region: CASSIAGQGVAETQYF. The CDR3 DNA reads TGTGCCAGTAGTATAGCGGGACAGGGGGTGGCAGAGACCCAGTACTTC.

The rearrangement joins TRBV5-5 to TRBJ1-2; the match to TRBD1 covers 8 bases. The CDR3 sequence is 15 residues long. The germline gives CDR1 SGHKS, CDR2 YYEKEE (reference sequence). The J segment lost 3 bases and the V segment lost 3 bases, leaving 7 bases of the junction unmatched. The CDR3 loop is CASSWTQGADYGYTF. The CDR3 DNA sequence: TGTGCCAGCAGCTGGACGCAGGGGGCAGACTATGGCTACACCTTC.